The next 4 T cell receptor beta chains were all read from a single sample in a study of OX40 agonist ivuxolimab in advanced cancers. The protocol was immunoSEQ multiplex PCR, while the TCRdb copy is restricted to in-frame clones and leaves out a portion. The table lists more than 40,000 clones, around nine tenths of them singletons. The starting material was CD4+ or CD8+ T cells sorted from blood, obtained in a trial of the OX40 agonist ivuxolimab. The receptor source for this set is an adult with an advanced solid tumor such as melanoma, head and neck, liver or kidney cancer.

The gene calls are TRBV6-5 and TRBJ2-7; 11 bases fit TRBD1. The V gene's germline CDR1 is MNHEY and CDR2 SVGAGI. The trim removed 5 bases at V and 5 bases at J, leaving 5 bases unmatched. The CDR3 sequence is 14 residues long. CDR3 in DNA: TGTGCCAGCAGTGAATGGGGACAGGGGGACGAGCAGTACTTC. This translates into CASSEWGQGDEQYF.

The chain combines TRBV9 with TRBJ2-7; D may be TRBD2 (5 bases). CDR1 is SGDLS and CDR2 is YYNGEE in the germline V gene. With 0 bases removed from V and 3 bases from J, the gap between germline ends came to 7 bases. This CDR3 has 13 amino acids. For the CDR3, the DNA is TGTGCCAGCAGCGTAGCGGGAAACTACGAGCAGTACTTC. It translates to CASSVAGNYEQYF.

This chain uses TRBV11-3 with TRBJ1-1; D is perhaps TRBD1 (6 bases). Germline CDR1 is SGHNT and CDR2 is YENEEA. This CDR3 is 13 amino acids long. V dropped 6 bases and J dropped 9 bases, with 17 bases sitting between them. DNA for the CDR3: TGTGCCAGCAGTCCCGATCTGGGGGGGCAAGCTTTCTTT. As protein: CASSPDLGGQAFF. Using reference TRBV11-3 and TRBJ1-1 for the parts outside the CDR3, the full variable domain is EAGVVQSPRYKIIEKKQPVAFWCNPISGHNTLYWYLQNLGQGPELLIRYENEEAVDDSQLPKDRFSAERLKGVDSTLKIQPAELGDSAVYLCASSPDLGGQAFFGQGTRLTVV.

This clone was recorded a few times. V usage is TRBV5-4 and J usage is TRBJ1-1; D unresolved. The CDR3 consists of 14 residues. V lost 2 bases to trimming and J lost 0 bases, with 8 bases between them. Germline CDR1 SGHNT, CDR2 YYREEE (reference sequence). The CDR3 here is CASSFQNMNTEAFF. The CDR3 nucleotides read TGTGCCAGCAGCTTCCAGAACATGAACACTGAAGCTTTCTTT.